This T cell receptor beta chain was captured by sequencing in a study of blood T cell repertoires in COVID-19. Study as a whole: Specimens from acute and convalescent COVID-19 originated in the United States, Italy and Spain. T cells, B-cell-depleted T cells, or PBMCs supplied cDNA or gDNA.

The CDR3 consists of 17 residues. Germline V gives CDR1 LGHNA, CDR2 YSLEER. The V end lost 0 bases, the J end lost 0 bases, and 14 bases lay between the germline ends. Methods used by the authors: Quantification of nucleated cells was approximated via reference gene primer amplification. The assay was immunoSEQ multiplex PCR, and TCRdb's table has in-frame clones only and misses some. That table gives V, J and clone size, and the DNA gave D and trimming. The data show 200,000 to 250,000 clones, about 85% seen once. The sequence was collected from a woman at least 80 years old with active or convalescent COVID-19. This chain joins TRBV4-3 and TRBJ1-1, with unresolved D. Sequenced input: peripheral blood. CDR3 loop: CASSQDRVSGVNTEAFF. In nucleotides, the CDR3 is TGCGCCAGCAGCCAAGATAGGGTCAGCGGCGTGAACACTGAAGCTTTCTTT.